This T cell receptor (beta chain) was retrieved from a study of blood T cells in healthy people across ages. Background on the study: Capturing about one barcoded beta molecule per two T cells was achieved by template switching. Findings of the study overall: Per million T cells, the diversity of TCR beta decreased roughly linearly as age advanced.

Using a J-beta primer mix together with a sample-barcoded 5' primer, a second PCR was run for roughly 6 to 11 cycles. TCRdb called the 5' RACE reads again in MiXCR, with one record for every CDR3 protein. The sample contains over a million distinct CDR3 sequences, under 55% of which appear only once. As regards this clonotype: Its target is not known.

Peripheral blood from each donor was collected in a volume of ten milliliters. No fewer than 7 million PBMCs went into each sample. With 4 bases removed from V and 6 bases from J, the gap between germline ends came to 16 bases. Germline assignment: CDR1 SGHRS and CDR2 YFSETQ. The CDR3 consists of 15 residues. This TCR derives from a woman aged 60-75 years in good health. The genes are TRBV5-1 and TRBJ2-2; a possible D gene is TRBD1 (7 bases). Specimen: blood. The CDR3, as DNA: TGCGCCAGCAGCCCACAGGGGAGGCGGGCCGGGGAGCTGTTTTTT. Amino acid sequence: CASSPQGRRAGELFF. The full variable domain, with the rest looked up from reference TRBV5-1 and TRBJ2-2, is KAGVTQTPRYLIKTRGQQVTLSCSPISGHRSVSWYQQTPGQGLQFLFEYFSETQRNKGNFPGRFSGRQFSNSRSEMNVSTLELGDSALYLCASSPQGRRAGELFFGEGSRLTVL.